What follows describes a single T cell receptor beta chain. V shed 1 base and J 4 bases; nucleotides not matched to a gene: 7. The CDR3 runs to 16 residues. Germline CDR1 MNHEY, CDR2 SMNVEV (reference sequence). TCRdb's table, derived via immunoSEQ multiplex PCR, lists solely in-frame clones and lacks some. The sample carries 250,000 to 350,000 clones, 65% to 85% recorded once. These data belong to a study of blood T cell repertoires in COVID-19. Study-level information: The study drew acute and convalescent COVID-19 samples from the United States, Italy and Spain.

The TCR was taken from a human donor with COVID-19, enrolled during active disease. The donor label of this sample is uncertain. The V and J genes are TRBV27 and TRBJ1-1, with 9 bases that match TRBD1. The specimen was peripheral blood. In nucleotides, the CDR3 is TGTGCCAGCAGTTTATGGTGGGGACAGGGAGTCACTGAAGCTTTCTTT. It codes for CASSLWWGQGVTEAFF.